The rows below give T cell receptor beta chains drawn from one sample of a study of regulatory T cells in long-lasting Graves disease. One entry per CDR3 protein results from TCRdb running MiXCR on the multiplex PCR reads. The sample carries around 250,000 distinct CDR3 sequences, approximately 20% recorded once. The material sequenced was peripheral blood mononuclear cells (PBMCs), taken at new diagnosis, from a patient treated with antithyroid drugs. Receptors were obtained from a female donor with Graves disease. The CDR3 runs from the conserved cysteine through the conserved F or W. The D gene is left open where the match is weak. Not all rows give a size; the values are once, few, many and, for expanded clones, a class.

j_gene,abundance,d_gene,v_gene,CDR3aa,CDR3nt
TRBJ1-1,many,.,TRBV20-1,CSARGIENTEAFF,TGCAGTGCTAGAGGAATCGAGAACACTGAAGCTTTCTTT
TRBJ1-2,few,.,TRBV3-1,CASSQGEWGNTF,TGTGCCAGCAGCCAAGGCGAATGGGGGAACACCTTC
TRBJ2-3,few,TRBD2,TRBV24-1,CATSDSRSAGDWGTDTQYF,TGTGCCACCAGTGATTCCCGAAGTGCGGGGGATTGGGGCACAGATACGCAGTATTTT
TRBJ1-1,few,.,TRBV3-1,CASSQAQRPEAFF,TGTGCCAGCAGCCAAGCCCAGCGGCCTGAAGCTTTCTTT
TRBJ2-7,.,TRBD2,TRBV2,CASSDTSASYEQYF,TGTGCCAGCAGTGACACTAGCGCGAGCTACGAGCAGTACTTC
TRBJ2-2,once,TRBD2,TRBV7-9,CASSSTGSGLNTGELFF,TGTGCCAGCAGCTCTACGGGTAGCGGGCTTAACACCGGGGAGCTGTTTTTT
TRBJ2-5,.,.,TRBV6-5,CASSYSYSGRETQYF,TGTGCCAGCAGTTACTCTTACTCGGGGAGGGAGACCCAGTACTTC
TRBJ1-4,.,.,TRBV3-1,CASSQELSEKLFF,TGTGCCAGCAGCCAAGAACTATCCGAAAAACTGTTTTTT
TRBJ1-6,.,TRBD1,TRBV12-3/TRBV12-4,CASAQGGPPLHF,TGTGCCAGCGCCCAGGGGGGCCCACCCCTCCACTTT
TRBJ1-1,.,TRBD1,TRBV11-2,CASGSTDRASARAFF,TGTGCCAGCGGCTCGACGGACAGGGCGTCAGCCCGAGCTTTCTTT
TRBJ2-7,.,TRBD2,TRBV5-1,CASSLRGGSYEQYF,TGCGCCAGCAGCTTGCGGGGGGGTTCCTACGAGCAGTACTTC
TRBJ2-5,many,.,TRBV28,CASRTIAETQYF,TGTGCCAGCAGGACCATAGCGGAGACCCAGTACTTC
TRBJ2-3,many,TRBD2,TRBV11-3,CASSDRTSESRQYF,TGTGCCAGCAGCGACCGTACTAGCGAGTCTAGGCAGTATTTT
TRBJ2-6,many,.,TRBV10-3,CAISETGTGANVLTF,TGTGCCATCAGTGAGACAGGGACTGGGGCCAACGTCCTGACTTTC
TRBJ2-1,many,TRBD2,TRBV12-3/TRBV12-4,CASSLQSGRAGEQFF,TGTGCCAGCAGTCTCCAAAGCGGGAGGGCTGGTGAGCAGTTCTTC
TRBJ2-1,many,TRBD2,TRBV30,CAWSSIGRLDEQFF,TGTGCCTGGAGCTCCATCGGGAGGTTGGATGAGCAGTTCTTC
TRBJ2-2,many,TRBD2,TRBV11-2,CASSLTRTSGNTGELFF,TGTGCCAGCAGCCTTACCCGGACTAGCGGTAACACCGGGGAGCTGTTTTTT
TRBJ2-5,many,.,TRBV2,CASSALEGQETQYF,TGTGCCAGCAGTGCGCTAGAGGGTCAAGAGACCCAGTACTTC
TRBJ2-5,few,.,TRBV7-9,CASSLGSVQETQYF,TGTGCCAGCAGCTTAGGGAGTGTCCAAGAGACCCAGTACTTC
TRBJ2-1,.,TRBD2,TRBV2,CASSFGLAGYKEQFF,TGTGCCAGCAGTTTCGGACTAGCGGGATATAAGGAGCAGTTCTTC
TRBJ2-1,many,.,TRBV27,CASSFVLSNEQFF,TGTGCCAGCAGTTTTGTACTCTCCAATGAGCAGTTCTTC
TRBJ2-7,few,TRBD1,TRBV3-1,CASSHWTGNYEQYF,TGTGCCAGCAGCCACTGGACAGGGAACTACGAGCAGTACTTC
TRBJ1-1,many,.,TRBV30,CAWSGGGTTEAFF,TGTGCCTGGAGCGGGGGCGGCACAACTGAAGCTTTCTTT
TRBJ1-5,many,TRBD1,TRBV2,CASSRTGGLSNQPQHF,TGTGCCAGCAGTAGGACAGGGGGTCTAAGCAATCAGCCCCAGCATTTT
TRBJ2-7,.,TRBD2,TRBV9,CASSASKFTSGRAGYEQYF,TGTGCCAGCAGCGCCTCAAAGTTCACTAGCGGGAGGGCCGGGTACGAGCAGTACTTC
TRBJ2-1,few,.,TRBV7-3,CASSPDRVGNNERSF,TGTGCCAGCAGCCCCGACCGAGTGGGGAACAATGAGCGGTCCTTC
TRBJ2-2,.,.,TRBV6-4,CASSYVAGGELFF,TGTGCCAGCAGTTACGTTGCCGGCGGGGAGCTGTTTTTT
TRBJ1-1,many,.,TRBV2,CARAPTTNTEAFF,TGTGCCAGAGCACCCACTACGAACACTGAAGCTTTCTTT
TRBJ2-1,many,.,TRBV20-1,CSASSWKTYNEQFF,TGCAGTGCTAGTTCGTGGAAGACCTACAATGAGCAGTTCTTC
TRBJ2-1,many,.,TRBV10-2,CASRGTSAANEQFF,TGCGCCAGCAGGGGGACGTCGGCGGCCAATGAGCAGTTCTTC
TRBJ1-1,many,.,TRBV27,CASRPTMNTEAFF,TGTGCCAGTAGGCCGACCATGAACACTGAAGCTTTCTTT
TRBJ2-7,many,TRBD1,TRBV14,CASSLFGTGGEQYF,TGTGCCAGCAGCTTATTCGGGACAGGGGGAGAGCAGTACTTC
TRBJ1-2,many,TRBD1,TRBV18,CASSPGQDNYGYTF,TGTGCCAGCTCACCGGGACAGGACAACTATGGCTACACCTTC
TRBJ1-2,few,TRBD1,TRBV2,CASGTGVDYTF,TGTGCCAGCGGGACAGGGGTCGACTACACCTTC
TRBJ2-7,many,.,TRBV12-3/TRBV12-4,CASSLVLVAGAPYEQYF,TGTGCCAGCAGTTTAGTACTAGTCGCAGGGGCCCCCTACGAGCAGTACTTC
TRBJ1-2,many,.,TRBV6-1,CASIHHGGDGYTF,TGTGCCAGCATTCACCACGGAGGCGATGGCTACACCTTC
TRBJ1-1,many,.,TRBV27,CASSFFGGSDTEAFF,TGTGCCAGCAGTTTTTTTGGGGGGTCAGACACTGAAGCTTTCTTT
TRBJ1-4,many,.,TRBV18,CASSPPGVEKLFF,TGTGCCAGCTCACCACCGGGTGTCGAAAAACTGTTTTTT
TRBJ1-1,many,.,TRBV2,CASSDGWGTEAFF,TGTGCCAGCAGTGATGGGTGGGGCACTGAAGCTTTCTTT
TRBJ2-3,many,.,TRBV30,CAWAGGYTDTQYF,TGTGCCTGGGCAGGGGGGTACACAGATACGCAGTATTTT
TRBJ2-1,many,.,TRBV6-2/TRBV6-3,CASRSPRRIYNEQFF,TGTGCCAGCAGATCTCCGAGACGGATCTACAATGAGCAGTTCTTC
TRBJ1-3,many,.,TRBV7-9,CASSLEVSGNTIYF,TGTGCCAGCAGCTTGGAGGTCTCTGGAAACACCATATATTTT
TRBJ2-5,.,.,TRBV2,CASSVGQVDRETQYF,TGTGCCAGCAGTGTGGGGCAGGTTGACAGAGAGACCCAGTACTTC
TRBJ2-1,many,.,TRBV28,CASSLYGSSYNEQFF,TGTGCCAGCAGCCTCTACGGGAGCTCCTACAATGAGCAGTTCTTC
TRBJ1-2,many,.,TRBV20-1,CSARDYYNYGYTF,TGCAGTGCTAGAGATTATTATAACTATGGCTACACCTTC